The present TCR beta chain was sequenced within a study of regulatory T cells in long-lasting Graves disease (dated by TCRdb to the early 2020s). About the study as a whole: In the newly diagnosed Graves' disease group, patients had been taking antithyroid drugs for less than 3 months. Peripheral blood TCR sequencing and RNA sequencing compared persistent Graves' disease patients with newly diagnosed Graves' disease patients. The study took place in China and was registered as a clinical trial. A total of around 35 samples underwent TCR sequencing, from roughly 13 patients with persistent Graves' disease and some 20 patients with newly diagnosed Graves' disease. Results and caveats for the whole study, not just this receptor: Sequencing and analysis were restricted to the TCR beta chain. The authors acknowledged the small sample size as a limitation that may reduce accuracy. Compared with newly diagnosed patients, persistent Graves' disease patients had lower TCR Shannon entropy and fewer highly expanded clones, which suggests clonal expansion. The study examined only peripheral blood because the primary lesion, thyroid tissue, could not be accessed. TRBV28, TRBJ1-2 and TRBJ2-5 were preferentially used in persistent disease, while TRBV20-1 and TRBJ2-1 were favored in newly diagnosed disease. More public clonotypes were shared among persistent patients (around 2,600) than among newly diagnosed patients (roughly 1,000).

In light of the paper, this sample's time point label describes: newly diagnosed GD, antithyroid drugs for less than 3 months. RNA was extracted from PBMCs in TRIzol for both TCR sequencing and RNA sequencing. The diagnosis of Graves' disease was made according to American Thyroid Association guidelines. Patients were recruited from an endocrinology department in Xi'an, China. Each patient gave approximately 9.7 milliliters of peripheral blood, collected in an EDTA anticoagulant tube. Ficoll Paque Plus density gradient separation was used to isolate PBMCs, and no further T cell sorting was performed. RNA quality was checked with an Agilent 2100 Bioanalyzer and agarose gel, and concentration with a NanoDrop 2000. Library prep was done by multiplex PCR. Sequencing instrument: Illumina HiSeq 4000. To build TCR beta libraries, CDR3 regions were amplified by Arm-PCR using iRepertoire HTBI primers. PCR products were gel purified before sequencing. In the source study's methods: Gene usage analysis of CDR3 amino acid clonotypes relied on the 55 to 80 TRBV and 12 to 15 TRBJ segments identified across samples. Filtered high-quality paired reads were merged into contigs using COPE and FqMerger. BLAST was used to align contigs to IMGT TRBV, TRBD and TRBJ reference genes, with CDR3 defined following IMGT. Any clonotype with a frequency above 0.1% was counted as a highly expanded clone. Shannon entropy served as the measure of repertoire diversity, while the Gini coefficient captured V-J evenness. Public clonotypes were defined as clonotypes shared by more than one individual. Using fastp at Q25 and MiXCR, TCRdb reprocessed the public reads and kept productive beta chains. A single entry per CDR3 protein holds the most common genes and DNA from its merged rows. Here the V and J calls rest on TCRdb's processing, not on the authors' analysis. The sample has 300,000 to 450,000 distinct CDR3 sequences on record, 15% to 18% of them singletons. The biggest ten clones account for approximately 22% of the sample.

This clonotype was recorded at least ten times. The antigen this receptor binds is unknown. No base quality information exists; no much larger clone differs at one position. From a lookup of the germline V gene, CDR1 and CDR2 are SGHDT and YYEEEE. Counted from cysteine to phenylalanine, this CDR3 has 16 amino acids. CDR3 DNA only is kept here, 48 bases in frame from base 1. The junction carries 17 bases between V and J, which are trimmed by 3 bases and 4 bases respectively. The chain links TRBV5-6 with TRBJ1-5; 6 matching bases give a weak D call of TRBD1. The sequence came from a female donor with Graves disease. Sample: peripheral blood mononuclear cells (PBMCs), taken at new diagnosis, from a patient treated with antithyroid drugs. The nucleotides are TGTGCCAGCAGCTCCCAGGACAGAAGGGAAAATCAGCCCCAGCATTTT. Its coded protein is CASSSQDRRENQPQHF.